These T cell receptor beta chains were read from a single sample in a study of blood T cell repertoires in COVID-19. Repertoires were generated with immunoSEQ multiplex PCR, while TCRdb's copy carries only in-frame clones and drops some. The sample holds a few hundred thousand clones, 70% to 90% seen once. The sample was PBMCs or T cells enriched from blood (not recorded which). Source of these receptors: a woman aged 18-35 years who had recovered from COVID-19. Both conserved end residues are part of each CDR3. D genes are given only for firm matches. Size values are once, few and many counts, or a class for expanded clones, and some rows have none.

>TRBV3-1/TRBV3-2|TRBD2|.|TRBJ2-5
CASSHPGLKETQYF
TGTGCCAGCAGCCACCCGGGACTAAAGGAGACCCAGTACTTC
>TRBV27|.|once|TRBJ1-2
CASSFNGAGYGYTF
TGTGCCAGCAGTTTCAATGGGGCAGGCTATGGCTACACCTTC
>TRBV6-5|TRBD2|.|TRBJ2-1
CASKPLAGGSNEQFF
TGTGCCAGCAAACCTCTAGCGGGAGGTTCCAATGAGCAGTTCTTC
>TRBV30|TRBD1|.|TRBJ1-1
CAWVPGTGGTEAFF
TGTGCCTGGGTACCCGGGACAGGTGGCACTGAAGCTTTCTTT
>TRBV3-1/TRBV3-2|TRBD1|.|TRBJ2-3
CASSQAGTGPFGTDTQYF
TGTGCCAGCAGCCAAGCCGGGACAGGTCCTTTCGGCACAGATACGCAGTATTTT
>TRBV18|TRBD1|.|TRBJ1-1
CASSPTGKNTEAFF
TGTGCCAGCTCACCGACAGGGAAGAACACTGAAGCTTTCTTT
>TRBV30|TRBD1|few|TRBJ1-2
CAWSTGQGGWGYTF
TGTGCCTGGAGCACGGGACAGGGAGGATGGGGCTACACCTTC
>TRBV5-1|.|.|TRBJ1-1
CASSLGAVMNREAFF
TGCGCCAGCAGCTTGGGGGCTGTTATGAACAGGGAAGCTTTCTTT
>TRBV3-1/TRBV3-2|.|few|TRBJ1-6
CASSLRQYNSPLHF
TGTGCCAGCAGCCTCAGACAGTATAATTCACCCCTCCACTTT
>TRBV6-5|TRBD1|.|TRBJ1-3
CASSIGTGYGNTIYF
TGTGCCAGCAGCATCGGGACAGGGTACGGAAACACCATATATTTT
>TRBV28|TRBD1|once|TRBJ2-7
CASNQPGQVYEQYF
TGTGCCAGCAATCAGCCGGGACAGGTCTACGAGCAGTACTTC
>TRBV3-1/TRBV3-2|.|.|TRBJ2-5
CASNSQETQYF
TGTGCCAGCAACAGCCAAGAGACCCAGTACTTC
>TRBV2|TRBD1|.|TRBJ1-5
CASSQGTGEYQPQHF
TGTGCCAGCAGCCAGGGGACAGGGGAATACCAGCCCCAGCATTTT
>TRBV25-1|.|.|TRBJ2-1
CASSDSARGDNEQFF
TGTGCCAGCAGTGACTCGGCGCGGGGTGACAATGAGCAGTTCTTC
>TRBV27|.|.|TRBJ2-7
CASSRSRGYEQYF
TGTGCCAGCAGTAGAAGCAGGGGTTACGAGCAGTACTTC
>TRBV30|.|once|TRBJ1-5
CASGYSNQPQHF
TGTGCTTCAGGTTATAGCAATCAGCCCCAGCATTTT
>TRBV14|.|.|TRBJ1-3
CASSQFGGGNTIYF
TGTGCCAGCAGCCAATTCGGGGGTGGAAACACCATATATTTT
>TRBV5-1|.|.|TRBJ2-3
CASSGGPSGQYF
TGCGCCAGCAGCGGGGGCCCGTCGGGGCAGTATTTT
>TRBV9|.|.|TRBJ2-1
CASSVLSSYNEQFF
TGTGCCAGCAGCGTATTATCGTCCTACAATGAGCAGTTCTTC
>TRBV18|.|.|TRBJ2-7
CASSPNPAGAYEQYF
TGTGCCAGCTCACCCAATCCCGCAGGGGCCTACGAGCAGTACTTC
>TRBV20-1|.|.|TRBJ2-1
CSASANRVNNEQFF
TGCAGTGCTAGTGCTAACCGGGTTAATAATGAGCAGTTCTTC
>TRBV5-4|.|.|TRBJ1-4
CASRSSSGEGDEKLFF
TGTGCCAGCAGATCCTCCTCAGGCGAAGGGGATGAAAAACTGTTTTTT
>TRBV14|TRBD1|.|TRBJ1-2
CASSQNRGYGYTF
TGTGCCAGCAGCCAAAACAGGGGCTATGGCTACACCTTC
>TRBV6-2/TRBV6-3|TRBD1|once|TRBJ1-2
CASSYVSGGYGYTF
TGTGCCAGCAGTTACGTCTCAGGGGGCTATGGCTACACCTTC
>TRBV10-3|TRBD1|once|TRBJ1-2
CAISESSTGGYGYTF
TGTGCCATCAGTGAGTCTTCGACAGGGGGCTATGGCTACACCTTC
>TRBV28|.|.|TRBJ2-6
CASVTTGANVLTF
TGTGCCAGCGTAACTACTGGGGCCAACGTCCTGACTTTC
>TRBV9|.|few|TRBJ1-2
CASSVGGVMPRSGYTF
TGTGCCAGCAGCGTAGGTGGCGTCATGCCCCGGAGCGGCTACACCTTC
>TRBV7-9|.|.|TRBJ1-3
CASSSPRQISGNTIYF
TGTGCCAGCAGCTCTCCTAGACAGATCTCTGGAAACACCATATATTTT
>TRBV6-4|TRBD2|.|TRBJ2-3
CASSAGLAGVSTQYF
TGTGCCAGCAGTGCTGGACTAGCGGGAGTCAGTACGCAGTATTTT
>TRBV2|TRBD2|.|TRBJ2-1
CASASGLASYNEQFF
TGTGCCAGCGCCTCGGGACTAGCGTCCTACAATGAGCAGTTCTTC
>TRBV5-6|.|once|TRBJ1-3
CASSFGEAASGNTIYF
TGTGCCAGCAGCTTCGGGGAGGCAGCCTCTGGAAACACCATATATTTT
>TRBV9|TRBD1|few|TRBJ1-1
CASSDGGTGITEAFF
TGTGCCAGCAGCGACGGCGGGACAGGGATCACTGAAGCTTTCTTT
>TRBV28|TRBD1|.|TRBJ2-6
CASSHRGPGANVLTF
TGTGCCAGCAGTCACAGGGGTCCTGGGGCCAACGTCCTGACTTTC
>TRBV28|.|.|TRBJ2-3
CLTSTSTDTQYF
TGCTTAACTAGCACTAGCACAGATACGCAGTATTTT
>TRBV5-1|TRBD1|.|TRBJ1-6
CASSLEGQGSSYNSPLHF
TGCGCCAGCAGCTTGGAGGGACAGGGGAGCTCCTATAATTCACCCCTCCACTTT
>TRBV6-5|TRBD1|.|TRBJ1-2
CASSYTDRGYYGYTF
TGTGCCAGCAGTTACACCGACAGGGGGTACTATGGCTACACCTTC
>TRBV18|TRBD1|.|TRBJ1-1
CASSPRDRGDTEAFF
TGTGCCAGCTCACCCAGGGACAGGGGGGACACTGAAGCTTTCTTT
>TRBV2|TRBD1|once|TRBJ1-2
CASTQNPTGTGVGYTF
TGTGCCAGCACCCAAAACCCAACCGGGACAGGGGTTGGCTACACCTTC
>TRBV29-1|.|.|TRBJ2-1
CSVEPRNDEQFF
TGCAGCGTTGAGCCTAGAAACGATGAGCAGTTCTTC
>TRBV6-4|.|.|TRBJ1-5
CASHITTDQPQHF
TGTGCCAGTCATATAACAACAGATCAGCCCCAGCATTTT
>TRBV13|.|once|TRBJ1-1
CASSQKYTEAFF
TGTGCCAGCAGCCAGAAATACACTGAAGCTTTCTTT
>TRBV19|.|.|TRBJ1-4
CASSAGTLPGEKLFF
TGTGCCAGTAGTGCCGGGACTTTACCAGGTGAAAAACTGTTTTTT
>TRBV11-2|.|.|TRBJ2-7
CASSPEVRGLSYEQYF
TGTGCCAGCAGCCCGGAGGTCCGGGGACTCTCCTACGAGCAGTACTTC
>TRBV9|.|.|TRBJ2-5
CASSVGTGHETQYF
TGTGCCAGCAGCGTTGGGACTGGGCACGAGACCCAGTACTTC
>TRBV3-1/TRBV3-2|TRBD2|.|TRBJ2-1
CASSYYSGSHEQFF
TGTGCCAGCAGTTATTATAGCGGGAGTCATGAGCAGTTCTTC
>TRBV6-6|.|once|TRBJ1-2
CASSYSQGGGYTF
TGTGCCAGCAGTTACTCTCAGGGTGGCGGCTACACCTTC
>TRBV15|TRBD2|few|TRBJ2-7
CATSSGASRSSGGSPSSYEQYF
TGTGCCACCAGCAGTGGTGCTTCGCGTTCTAGCGGGGGTTCCCCGAGCTCCTACGAGCAGTACTTC
>TRBV2|TRBD2|.|TRBJ2-3
CASSEFLAGKSDTQYF
TGTGCCAGCAGTGAATTTCTAGCGGGAAAATCAGATACGCAGTATTTT
>TRBV6-4|.|.|TRBJ1-1
CASSDSDGGTTFF
TGTGCCAGCAGTGACTCCGACGGCGGAACGACTTTCTTT
>TRBV5-1|.|.|TRBJ2-1
CASSLDLGVSSYNEQFF
TGCGCCAGCAGCTTGGATTTAGGGGTGAGCTCCTACAATGAGCAGTTCTTC
>TRBV11-1|TRBD1|.|TRBJ1-1
CASSSPQGPTEAFF
TGTGCCAGCAGCAGCCCACAGGGGCCCACTGAAGCTTTCTTT
>TRBV10-3|.|.|TRBJ1-1
CAISEKIAGYPEAFF
TGTGCCATCAGTGAAAAAATCGCAGGATACCCTGAAGCTTTCTTT
>TRBV2|.|.|TRBJ1-1
CASSVTGTEAFF
TGTGCCAGCAGCGTCACAGGGACTGAAGCTTTCTTT